The TCR beta chain under discussion was sequenced for a study of T-cell reconstitution after alpha-beta-depleted transplantation in children. Study results and limitations: From surviving recipient T cells and thymic progenitors came the high day-60 TCRbeta diversity observed in some patients. There were reportedly several hundred expanded graft clones from which alpha-beta T cells came about two months after transplant. One year after transplant, T-cell counts and diversity came mostly from newly produced T cells.

Using unique molecular identifiers, the investigators prepared the TCRbeta library. TCRdb ran MiXCR on the PCR reads and lists one entry per CDR3 protein. Of 550,000 to 600,000 distinct CDR3 sequences listed, 23% are singletons. This clonotype was observed at least ten times. The antigen is undetermined. V shed 4 bases, J shed 8 bases, and the junction held 6 bases outside the gene matches. Germline V gene sequence: CDR1 SQVTM, CDR2 ANQGSEA. The CDR3 runs 13 residues. This material consisted of PBMCs, mostly from graft donor cells, taken 360 days after TCRalphabeta/CD19-depleted stem cell transplant. This chain links TRBV29-1 with TRBJ2-1; 9 bases fit TRBD1. The sequence derives from a boy younger than two who had a stem cell transplant for acute myeloid leukemia, so the T cells may come from the graft donor. The CDR3 is CSVGPRQGDEQFF. In DNA, the CDR3 is TGCAGCGTTGGCCCAAGACAGGGGGATGAGCAGTTCTTC.